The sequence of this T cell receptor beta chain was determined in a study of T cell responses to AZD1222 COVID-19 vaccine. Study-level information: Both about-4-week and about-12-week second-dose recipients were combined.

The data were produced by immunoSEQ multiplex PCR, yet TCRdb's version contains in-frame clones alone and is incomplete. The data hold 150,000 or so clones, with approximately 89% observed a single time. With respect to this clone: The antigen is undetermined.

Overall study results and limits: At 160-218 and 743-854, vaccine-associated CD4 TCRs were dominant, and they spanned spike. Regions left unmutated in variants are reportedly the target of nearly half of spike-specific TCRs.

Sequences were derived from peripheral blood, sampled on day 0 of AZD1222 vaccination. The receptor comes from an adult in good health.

The CDR3 DNA follows: TGTGCCAGCAGTCAGGGGCAGACTAATGAAAAACTGTTTTTT. Encoded protein: CASSQGQTNEKLFF. The chain joins TRBV28 to TRBJ1-4, with D possibly being TRBD1 (6 bases). The CDR3 runs 14 residues. Trimming pared 5 bases from V and 2 bases from J, leaving 9 bases between. Germline lookup yields CDR1 MDHEN and CDR2 SYDVKM.